Below, one T cell receptor (beta chain) is given with its context. The antigen remains undetermined. Profiled with immunoSEQ multiplex PCR; TCRdb holds only in-frame clones, not every one. The data show 210,000 or so clones, roughly 94% seen once. The source of the sample is a study of T cell responses to AZD1222 COVID-19 vaccine. The CDR3 has 14 residues. V gave up 1 base and J gave up 0 bases, with 7 bases separating them. The germline V gene has CDR1 SGHTA and CDR2 FQGNSA. Study findings and constraints: Only six individuals given AZD1222 were seropositive at baseline. Nearly half of spike-specific TCRs reportedly target unmutated variant regions. Spike-specific TCR repertoires showed rising breadth and depth after two AZD1222 doses.

The chain combines TRBV7-2 with TRBJ2-7, with D tentatively TRBD2 (5 bases). The source is an adult who received the MenACWY meningococcal vaccine as a control. This material consisted of peripheral blood, taken 28 days after the second dose of the MenACWY control vaccine. The CDR3 sequence: CASSLDGNSYEQYF. CDR3 sequence (DNA): TGTGCCAGCAGCTTAGACGGGAACTCCTACGAGCAGTACTTC.